This T cell receptor (beta chain) is from a study of T cell changes during pregnancy in multiple sclerosis. Generated by immunoSEQ multiplex PCR, the TCRdb table keeps only in-frame clones and is missing some. The sample consists of under 35,000 clones, more than 75% of them appearing once. The TCR was taken from a female donor with multiple sclerosis, enrolled in a pregnancy study. The input for sequencing was CD8+ T cells from peripheral blood mononuclear cells, taken after pregnancy.

The CDR3 protein is CASSYSTPGHTEAFF. CDR3 sequence (DNA): TGTGCCAGCAGTTACTCGACGCCAGGGCACACTGAAGCTTTCTTT. This sequence joins TRBV6-5 and TRBJ1-1, with a possible D match to TRBD1 (5 bases). The germline CDR1 and CDR2 sequences are MNHEY and SVGAGI. The CDR3 contains 15 residues. Trimming took 0 bases from V and 3 from J, leaving 11 bases between them.